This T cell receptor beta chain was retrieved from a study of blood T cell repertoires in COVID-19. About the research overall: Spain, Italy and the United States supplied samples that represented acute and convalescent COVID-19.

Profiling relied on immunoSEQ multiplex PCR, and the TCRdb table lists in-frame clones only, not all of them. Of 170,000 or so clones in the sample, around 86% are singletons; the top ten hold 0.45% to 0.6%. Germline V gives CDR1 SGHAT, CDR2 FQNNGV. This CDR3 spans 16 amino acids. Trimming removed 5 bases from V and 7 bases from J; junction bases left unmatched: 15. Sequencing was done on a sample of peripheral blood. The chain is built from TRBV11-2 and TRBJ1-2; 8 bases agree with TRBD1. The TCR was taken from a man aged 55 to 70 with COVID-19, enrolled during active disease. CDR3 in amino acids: CASSLGTGGSDTGYTF. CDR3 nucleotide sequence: TGTGCCAGCAGCCTAGGAACAGGGGGTTCGGATACTGGCTACACCTTC.